Below, one T cell receptor (beta chain) is given with its context. Germline loops: CDR1 MDHEN, CDR2 SYDVKM. The CDR3 is 15 amino acids. The V gene end was trimmed by 9 bases and the J gene end by 4 bases; junction bases not matched to a gene: 11. Only in-frame clones appear in the TCRdb table, and some are missing; sequencing was by immunoSEQ multiplex PCR. Of about 90,000 clones in the sample, 80% to 90% were seen once. The sample is drawn from a study of blood T cell repertoires in COVID-19. On the study more broadly: Specimens from acute and convalescent COVID-19 originated in the United States, Italy and Spain. PBMCs, B-cell-depleted T cells, or T cells were the source of the cDNA or gDNA that made up the material.

V is TRBV28 and J is TRBJ2-7, with 11 positions matching TRBD2. This TCR was recovered from a human donor in a cohort sampled during active COVID-19. Source material: peripheral blood. The CDR3 nucleotides are TGTGCCAGTTCTAGCGGGGGGTCCCTATTTTACGAGCAGTACTTC. It translates to CASSSGGSLFYEQYF.